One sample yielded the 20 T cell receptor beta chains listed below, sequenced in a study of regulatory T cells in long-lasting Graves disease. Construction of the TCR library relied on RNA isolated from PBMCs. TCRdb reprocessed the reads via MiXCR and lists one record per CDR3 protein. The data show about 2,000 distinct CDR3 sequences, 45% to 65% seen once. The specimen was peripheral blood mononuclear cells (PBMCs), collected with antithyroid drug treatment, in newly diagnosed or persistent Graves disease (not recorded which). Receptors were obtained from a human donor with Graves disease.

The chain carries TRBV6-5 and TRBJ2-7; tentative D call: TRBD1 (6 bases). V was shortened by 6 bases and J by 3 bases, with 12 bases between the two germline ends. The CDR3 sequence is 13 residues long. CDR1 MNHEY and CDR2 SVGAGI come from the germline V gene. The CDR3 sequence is CASSQGHLYEQYF. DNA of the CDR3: TGTGCCAGCAGCCAGGGACATCTCTACGAGCAGTACTTC.

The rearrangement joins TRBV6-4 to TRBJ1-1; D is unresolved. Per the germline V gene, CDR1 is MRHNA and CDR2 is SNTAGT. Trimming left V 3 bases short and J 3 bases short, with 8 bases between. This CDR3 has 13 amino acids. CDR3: CASSETSYTEAFF. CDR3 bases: TGTGCCAGCAGTGAAACAAGTTACACTGAAGCTTTCTTT.

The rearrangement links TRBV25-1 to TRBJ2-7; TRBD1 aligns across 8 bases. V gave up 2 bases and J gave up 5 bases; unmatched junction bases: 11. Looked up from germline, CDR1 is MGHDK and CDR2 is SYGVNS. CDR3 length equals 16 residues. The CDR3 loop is CASSELSEQGVHEQYF. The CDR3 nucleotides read TGTGCCAGCAGTGAACTATCGGAACAGGGGGTCCACGAGCAGTACTTC.

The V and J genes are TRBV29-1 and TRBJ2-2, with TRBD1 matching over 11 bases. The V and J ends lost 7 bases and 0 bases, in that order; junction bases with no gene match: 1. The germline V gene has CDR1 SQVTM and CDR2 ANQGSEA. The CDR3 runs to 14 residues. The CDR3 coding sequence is TGCAGCGGGGACAGGGGGACGAACACCGGGGAGCTGTTTTTT. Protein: CSGDRGTNTGELFF.

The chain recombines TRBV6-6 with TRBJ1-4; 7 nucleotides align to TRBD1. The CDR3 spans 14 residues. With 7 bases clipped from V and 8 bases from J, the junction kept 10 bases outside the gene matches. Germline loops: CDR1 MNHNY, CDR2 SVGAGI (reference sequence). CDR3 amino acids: CASKLDRLEEKLFF. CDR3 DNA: TGTGCCAGCAAGTTGGACAGGCTGGAAGAAAAACTGTTTTTT.

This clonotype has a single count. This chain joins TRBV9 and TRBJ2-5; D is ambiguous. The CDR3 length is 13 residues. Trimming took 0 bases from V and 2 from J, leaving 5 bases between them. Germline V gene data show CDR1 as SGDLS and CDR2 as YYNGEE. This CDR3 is CASSVGVQETQYF. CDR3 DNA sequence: TGTGCCAGCAGCGTAGGAGTTCAAGAGACCCAGTACTTC. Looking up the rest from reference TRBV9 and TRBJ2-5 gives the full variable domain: DSGVTQTPKHLITATGQRVTLRCSPRSGDLSVYWYQQSLDQGLQFLIQYYNGEERAKGNILERFSAQQFPDLHSELNLSSLELGDSALYFCASSVGVQETQYFGPGTRLLVL.

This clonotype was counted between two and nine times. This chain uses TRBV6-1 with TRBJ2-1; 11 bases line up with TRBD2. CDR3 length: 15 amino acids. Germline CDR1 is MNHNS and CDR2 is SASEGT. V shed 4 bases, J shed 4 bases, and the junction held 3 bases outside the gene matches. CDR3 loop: CASSALAGVYNEQFF. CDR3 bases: TGTGCCAGCAGTGCACTAGCGGGGGTTTACAATGAGCAGTTCTTC.

The CDR3 nucleotides read TGTGCCAGCAGCCAGTCCACAACCTACGAGCAGTACTTC. Protein sequence: CASSQSTTYEQYF. The chain couples TRBV14 to TRBJ2-7; D unresolved. The V and J ends lost 3 bases and 2 bases respectively, with 8 bases between them. The length of the CDR3 is 13 residues. Germline CDR1 reads SGHDN; CDR2 reads FVKESK. Variable domain in full (rest from reference TRBV14 and TRBJ2-7): EAGVTQFPSHSVIEKGQTVTLRCDPISGHDNLYWYRRVMGKEIKFLLHFVKESKQDESGMPNNRFLAERTGGTYSTLKVQPAELEDSGVYFCASSQSTTYEQYFGPGTRLTVT.

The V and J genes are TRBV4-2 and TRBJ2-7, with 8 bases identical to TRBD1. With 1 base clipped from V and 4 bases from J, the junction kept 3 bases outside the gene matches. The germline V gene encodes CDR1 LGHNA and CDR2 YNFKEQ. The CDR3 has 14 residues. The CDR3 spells CASSQGTGRYEQYF. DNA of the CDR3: TGTGCCAGCAGCCAAGGGACAGGGAGGTACGAGCAGTACTTC.

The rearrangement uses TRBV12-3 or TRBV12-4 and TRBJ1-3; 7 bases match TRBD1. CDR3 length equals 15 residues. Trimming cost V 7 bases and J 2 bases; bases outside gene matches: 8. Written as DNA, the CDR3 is TGTGCCAGCAAACCACAGGGGTTTGCTGGAAACACCATATATTTT. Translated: CASKPQGFAGNTIYF.

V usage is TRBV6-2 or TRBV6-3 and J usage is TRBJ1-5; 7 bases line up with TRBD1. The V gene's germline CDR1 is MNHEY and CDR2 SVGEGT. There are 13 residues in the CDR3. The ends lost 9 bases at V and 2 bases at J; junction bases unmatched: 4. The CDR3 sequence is CASNRGGNQPQHF. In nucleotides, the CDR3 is TGTGCCAGTAACAGGGGTGGCAATCAGCCCCAGCATTTT.

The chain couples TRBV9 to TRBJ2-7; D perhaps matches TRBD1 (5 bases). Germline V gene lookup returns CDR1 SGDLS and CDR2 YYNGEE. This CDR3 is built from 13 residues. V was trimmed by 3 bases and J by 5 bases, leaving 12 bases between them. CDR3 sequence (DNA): TGTGCCAGCAGCGGACAAACAGGAGACGAGCAGTACTTC. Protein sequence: CASSGQTGDEQYF.

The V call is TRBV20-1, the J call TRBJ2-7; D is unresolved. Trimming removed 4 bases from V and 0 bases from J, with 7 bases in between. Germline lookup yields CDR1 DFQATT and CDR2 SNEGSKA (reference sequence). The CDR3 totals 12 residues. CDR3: CSATRLSYEQYF. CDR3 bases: TGCAGTGCTACCCGGCTCTCCTACGAGCAGTACTTC.

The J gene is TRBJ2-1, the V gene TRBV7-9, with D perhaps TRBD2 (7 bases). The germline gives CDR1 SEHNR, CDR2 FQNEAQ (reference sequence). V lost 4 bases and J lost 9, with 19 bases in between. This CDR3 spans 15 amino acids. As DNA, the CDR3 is TGTGCCAGCAGCTGGGGTGGGGACACGGGGGGTGAGCAGTTCTTC. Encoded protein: CASSWGGDTGGEQFF.

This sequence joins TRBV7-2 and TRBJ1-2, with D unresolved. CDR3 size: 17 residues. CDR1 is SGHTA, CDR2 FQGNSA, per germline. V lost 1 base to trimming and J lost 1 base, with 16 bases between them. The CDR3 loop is CASSLDLGLPFNYGYTF. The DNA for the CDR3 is TGTGCCAGCAGCTTAGATCTGGGCCTACCTTTTAACTATGGCTACACCTTC.

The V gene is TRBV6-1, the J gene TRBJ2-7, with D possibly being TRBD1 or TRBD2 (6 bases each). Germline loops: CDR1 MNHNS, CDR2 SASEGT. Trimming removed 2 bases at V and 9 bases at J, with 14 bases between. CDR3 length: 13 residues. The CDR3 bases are TGTGCCAGCAGTGAATTACAGGGAGGCGGGCAGTACTTC. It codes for CASSELQGGGQYF.

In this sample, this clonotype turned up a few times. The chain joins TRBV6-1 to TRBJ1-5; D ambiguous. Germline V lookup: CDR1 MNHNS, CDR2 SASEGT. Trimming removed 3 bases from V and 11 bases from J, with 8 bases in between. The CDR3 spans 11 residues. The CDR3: CASSDTITQHF. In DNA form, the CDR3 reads TGTGCCAGCAGTGATACAATCACCCAGCATTTT.

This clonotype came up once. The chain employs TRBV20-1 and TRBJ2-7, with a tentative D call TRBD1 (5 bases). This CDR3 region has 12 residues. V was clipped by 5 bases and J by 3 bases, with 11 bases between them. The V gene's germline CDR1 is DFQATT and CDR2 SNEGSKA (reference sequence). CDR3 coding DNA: TGCAGTGCTTCACCTACAGGCTACGAGCAGTACTTC. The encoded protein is CSASPTGYEQYF.

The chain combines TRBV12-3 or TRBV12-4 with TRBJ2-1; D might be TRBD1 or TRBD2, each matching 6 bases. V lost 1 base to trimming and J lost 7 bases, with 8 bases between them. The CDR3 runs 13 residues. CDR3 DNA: TGTGCCAGCAGTTTAGGGGGGGCAAATGAGCAGTTCTTC. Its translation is CASSLGGANEQFF.

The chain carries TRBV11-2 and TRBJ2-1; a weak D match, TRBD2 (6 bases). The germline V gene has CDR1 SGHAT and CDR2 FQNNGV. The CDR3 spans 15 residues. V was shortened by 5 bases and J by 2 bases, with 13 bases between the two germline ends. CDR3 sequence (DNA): TGTGCCAGCAGCCCCGCCTGGACTACCTACAATGAGCAGTTCTTC. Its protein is CASSPAWTTYNEQFF.